The clone carrying this T cell receptor beta chain has a handful of counts. These data are taken from a study of T cells in Graves' hyperthyroidism and ophthalmopathy. Study-level information: Peripheral blood draws took place at initial diagnosis, ahead of any treatment.

Amplified TCR beta CDR3 regions derived from RNA transcripts. First-round RT-PCR targeting the TCR CDR3 was performed with the HTBI primer set. TCRdb redid the calling of the multiplex PCR reads with MiXCR, one entry per CDR3 protein. The table has 370,000 or so distinct CDR3 sequences, around a sixth seen once. This CDR3 is built from 15 residues. The germline V and J ends were trimmed by 0 bases and 4 bases, with 11 bases remaining between them. Germline loops: CDR1 MNHEY, CDR2 SMNVEV (reference sequence). Hyperthyroidism was newly diagnosed in patients aged 18 to 65 (duration under 2 months). Thyroid ultrasound, orbital computed tomography, clinical symptoms, and serum thyroxine and TRAb underpinned diagnoses. PBMCs came from 10 ml fresh peripheral blood.

The sequence came from a woman between 18 and 29 years old with Graves' hyperthyroidism that later progressed to Graves' ophthalmopathy. Source material: blood. The chain joins TRBV27 to TRBJ2-3; D is ambiguous. The CDR3 DNA sequence: TGTGCCAGCAGTTTATCGATCGAGGTCGCAGATACGCAGTATTTT. As protein: CASSLSIEVADTQYF.